Given below is one TCR beta chain in context. The target antigen is unknown. The entry originates in a study of OX40 agonist ivuxolimab in advanced cancers. Study-level information: Among those enrolled, mean age was roughly 62 years (range about 23 to 80) and about 79% were male. Study results and caveats: The authors also found low normalized T-cell clonal expansion in some nonresponders.

The CDR3 is 16 residues long. Germline V gene data show CDR1 as SGDLS and CDR2 as YYNGEE. V shed 0 bases and J 6 bases; nucleotides not matched to a gene: 3. Clones were sequenced by immunoSEQ multiplex PCR, and TCRdb holds only the in-frame ones, with some missing. The sample holds about 59,000 clones, 80% to 90% seen once. The cohort excluded patients with autoimmune disease history or systemic immunosuppression. The study sampled blood at baseline, cycle 4 day 1, and cycle 7 day 1. The gene calls are TRBV9 and TRBJ2-1, with TRBD2 matching over 13 bases. The receptor was derived from an adult with an advanced solid tumor such as melanoma, head and neck, liver or kidney cancer. The sample was CD4+ or CD8+ T cells sorted from blood, taken in a trial of the OX40 agonist ivuxolimab. DNA of the CDR3: TGTGCCAGCAGCGTAGGCGGACTAGCGGGAGCCAATGAGCAGTTCTTC. The encoded protein is CASSVGGLAGANEQFF.